Listed below are T cell receptor beta chains from one sample, sequenced in a study of cytomegalovirus exposure and HLA in healthy donors. Method: immunoSEQ multiplex PCR; TCRdb's copy keeps in-frame clones and lacks some. The sample holds hundreds of thousands of clones; approximately 80% are singletons and the top ten take 2.9%. Sequenced sample: PBMCs. These receptors came from a man in his thirties or forties in good health and CMV-seronegative. Each CDR3 is given with its conserved first and last residue.

j_call v_call cdr3_aa
TRBJ1-2 TRBV4-1 CASSQADSPNYGYTF
TRBJ2-1 TRBV5-4 CASSLALGGGQFF
TRBJ2-7 TRBV6-5 CASSLRRGGAYEQYF
TRBJ1-1 TRBV7-2 CASSLGQNTEAFF
TRBJ1-3 TRBV28 CASGQQGRNTIYF
TRBJ1-1 TRBV5-1 CASSLSPGWENTEAFF
TRBJ2-2 TRBV19 CASSSAARGNTGELFF
TRBJ2-6 TRBV4-2 CASSQSWEAGSGANVLTF
TRBJ2-5 TRBV7-9 CASSLVSETQYF
TRBJ2-1 TRBV9 CASSVTGATLHNEQFF
TRBJ2-1 TRBV9 CASSVTTNNEQFF
TRBJ1-6 TRBV9 CASRQGVDNSPLHF
TRBJ2-3 TRBV4-2 CASSPSGIGLAGSPDTQYF
TRBJ2-7 TRBV6-5 CASSYSGQGGQYF
TRBJ1-2 TRBV5-1 CASSLDRNYGYTF
TRBJ1-5 TRBV7-2 CASSLARSRGSKPQHF
TRBJ2-1 TRBV21-1 CSQTPGLSYNEQFF
TRBJ1-6 TRBV4-2 CASSQTGEGYNSPLHF
TRBJ2-3 TRBV6-6 CASSSGLAGSTDTQYF
TRBJ2-2 TRBV5-1 CASSLDGARSGELFF
TRBJ2-7 TRBV2 CASSGIAGWIEQYF
TRBJ1-6 TRBV6-1 CATGQGTNSPLHF
TRBJ2-1 TRBV28 CASSYTGTGLFYEQFF
TRBJ2-7 TRBV6-5 CASFPGQGAHEQYF
TRBJ2-3 TRBV7-9 CASSFRGLADTQYF
TRBJ2-7 TRBV6-6 CASSVRWQVPYEQYF
TRBJ2-7 TRBV4-1 CVSSQITNSYEQYF
TRBJ2-3 TRBV6-4 CASSEGTGQGTQYF